This is a list of T cell receptor beta chains from one sample in a study of OX40 agonist ivuxolimab in advanced cancers. TCRdb's table, derived via immunoSEQ multiplex PCR, lists solely in-frame clones and lacks some. Of more than 65,000 clones in the sample, about 82% were seen once. This material consisted of CD4+ or CD8+ T cells sorted from blood, taken in a trial of the OX40 agonist ivuxolimab. The receptors derive from an adult with an advanced solid tumor such as melanoma, head and neck, liver or kidney cancer. Each CDR3 is given with its conserved first and last residue. A D gene is named only where the DNA matches it firmly. Some rows mark clone size as missing; the rest say once, few, many or name a class of expanded clone.

size: -; V: TRBV21-1; D: -; J: TRBJ2-3; DNA: TGTGCCAGCAGCAAAGCTCAGCGGGAGGGCACAGATACGCAGTATTTT; CDR3: CASSKAQREGTDTQYF
size: -; V: TRBV19; D: TRBD1; J: TRBJ1-2; DNA: TGTGCCAGTAGTTTGCCCGGGACAGGGGGACGAGGGGGCTACACCTTC; CDR3: CASSLPGTGGRGGYTF
size: -; V: TRBV13; D: -; J: TRBJ2-1; DNA: TGTGCCAGCAGCTTAGGAGGTTACCCGGGTCCCACCTCCTACAATGAGCAGTTCTTC; CDR3: CASSLGGYPGPTSYNEQFF
size: -; V: TRBV7-8; D: -; J: TRBJ1-1; DNA: TGTGCCAGCAGCTTAGCAGGGAACACTGAAGCTTTCTTT; CDR3: CASSLAGNTEAFF
size: -; V: TRBV11-3; D: TRBD1; J: TRBJ2-5; DNA: TGTGCCAGCAGCGGACAGGGGGAAGAGACCCAGTACTTC; CDR3: CASSGQGEETQYF
size: -; V: TRBV19; D: TRBD2; J: TRBJ2-7; DNA: TGTGCCAGTAGTATTCAAGCGGGAGCATCCCCCTACGAGCAGTACTTC; CDR3: CASSIQAGASPYEQYF
size: -; V: TRBV6-6; D: -; J: TRBJ2-3; DNA: TGTGCCAGCAGTTACCTTCGGACTGATACAGATACGCAGTATTTT; CDR3: CASSYLRTDTDTQYF
size: -; V: TRBV25-1; D: -; J: TRBJ1-4; DNA: TGTGCCAGCAGTTTAGTAGCAGGGGAGGAACTGTTTTTT; CDR3: CASSLVAGEELFF
size: -; V: TRBV29-1; D: -; J: TRBJ2-2; DNA: TGCAGCGTTCGGGGGCCGAACACCGGGGAGCTGTTTTTT; CDR3: CSVRGPNTGELFF
size: -; V: TRBV6-5; D: -; J: TRBJ2-5; DNA: TGTGCCAGCAGTTATCTTTCCCAACAAGAGACCCAGTACTTC; CDR3: CASSYLSQQETQYF
size: -; V: TRBV4-2; D: -; J: TRBJ1-2; DNA: TGTGCCAGCAGCCAAGACGTGTTCATCGAGAACTATGGCTACACCTTC; CDR3: CASSQDVFIENYGYTF
size: -; V: TRBV5-4; D: -; J: TRBJ2-3; DNA: TGTGCCAGCAGCTGGTCGGGAACCTACACAGATACGCAGTATTTT; CDR3: CASSWSGTYTDTQYF
size: -; V: TRBV6-5; D: -; J: TRBJ1-1; DNA: TGTGCCAGCAGTTATTACAGGAGAGGCACTGAAGCTTTCTTT; CDR3: CASSYYRRGTEAFF
size: once; V: TRBV18; D: -; J: TRBJ2-1; DNA: TGTGCCAGCTCACCGCCCCTGAGTGAGCAGTTCTTC; CDR3: CASSPPLSEQFF
size: -; V: TRBV5-4; D: TRBD1; J: TRBJ1-6; DNA: TGTGCCAGCAGCTTGGATAGGGACAGGGGGTCACCCCTCCACTTT; CDR3: CASSLDRDRGSPLHF
size: -; V: TRBV18; D: -; J: TRBJ2-3; DNA: TGTGCCAGCCAGATCAGCGGGAGCACAGATACGCAGTATTTT; CDR3: CASQISGSTDTQYF
size: -; V: TRBV28; D: TRBD1; J: TRBJ1-5; DNA: TGTGCCAGCAGTTTAAGGACAGGGGGCGGCGGCAATCAGCCCCAGCATTTT; CDR3: CASSLRTGGGGNQPQHF
size: -; V: TRBV5-8; D: TRBD2; J: TRBJ2-7; DNA: TGTGCCAGCACCCGGGGCGGGGGAAAGACCTACGAGCAGTACTTC; CDR3: CASTRGGGKTYEQYF
size: -; V: TRBV9; D: -; J: TRBJ2-7; DNA: TGTGCCAGCAGCGCCTCTGGGTTCTACGAGCAGTACTTC; CDR3: CASSASGFYEQYF
size: few; V: TRBV7-9; D: -; J: TRBJ2-1; DNA: TGTGCCAGCAGCCTTCAGGGCAATGAGCAGTTCTTC; CDR3: CASSLQGNEQFF
size: -; V: TRBV6-5; D: -; J: TRBJ2-7; DNA: TGTGCCAGCAGTTCCGGACAGCCAGGGGTCTACGAGCAGTACTTC; CDR3: CASSSGQPGVYEQYF
size: -; V: TRBV7-2; D: TRBD1; J: TRBJ2-3; DNA: TGTGCCAGCAGCCCCAGTGGGTCAGGGGGTACGCAGTATTTT; CDR3: CASSPSGSGGTQYF
size: -; V: TRBV6-5; D: -; J: TRBJ1-2; DNA: TGTGCCAGCACCTCGCCGGGGTTAGGTGGCTACACCTTC; CDR3: CASTSPGLGGYTF
size: -; V: TRBV5-1; D: TRBD1; J: TRBJ1-1; DNA: TGCGCCAGCAGCTTGGCCGGACAGGGAATTATGAACACTGAAGCTTTCTTT; CDR3: CASSLAGQGIMNTEAFF
size: -; V: TRBV21-1; D: -; J: TRBJ2-3; DNA: TGTGCCAGCAGCAGGAATAGAAGGGTGAGGATCACAGATACGCAGTATTTT; CDR3: CASSRNRRVRITDTQYF
size: -; V: TRBV27; D: TRBD2; J: TRBJ2-3; DNA: TGTGCCAGGATACCCAGCGGGGAGAGCACAGATACGCAGTATTTT; CDR3: CARIPSGESTDTQYF
size: -; V: TRBV2; D: -; J: TRBJ1-1; DNA: TGTGCCAGCAGTGTCAGTGAGAACACTGAAGCTTTCTTT; CDR3: CASSVSENTEAFF
size: -; V: TRBV18; D: TRBD1; J: TRBJ1-6; DNA: TGTGCCAGCTCACCAAAGACAGGGGAAGGTTCACCCCTCCACTTT; CDR3: CASSPKTGEGSPLHF
size: -; V: TRBV6-1; D: TRBD1; J: TRBJ1-3; DNA: TGTGCCAGCAGTGAAATCGAGGGGGCCGGAAACACCATATATTTT; CDR3: CASSEIEGAGNTIYF
size: -; V: TRBV4-3; D: -; J: TRBJ2-6; DNA: TGCGCCAGCAGCCAAGATGCGGCGGGATATGGGGCCAACGTCCTGACTTTC; CDR3: CASSQDAAGYGANVLTF
size: -; V: TRBV5-1; D: -; J: TRBJ2-5; DNA: TGCGCCAGCAGCTTCGGAGAAGTTCAAGAGACCCAGTACTTC; CDR3: CASSFGEVQETQYF